The 15 T cell receptor beta chains below all came from one sample that was sequenced in a study of beta chain features in type 1 diabetes. cDNA synthesis used the whole RNA isolate, giving expressed TCRB sequences. Clones were sequenced by immunoSEQ multiplex PCR, and TCRdb holds only the in-frame ones, with some missing. The table lists around 310,000 clones, approximately 10% of them singletons. The specimen sequenced was naive CD4+ T cells from blood. The receptors here all came from a woman aged 30 to 39 in good health.

The chain employs TRBV7-3 and TRBJ2-5; D gene unclear. V lost 5 bases and J 5 bases, leaving 12 bases between the germline ends. The CDR3 covers 13 residues. CDR1 SGHTA and CDR2 FQGTGA come from the germline V gene. The CDR3 spells CASSRLFQETQYF. The CDR3 DNA follows: TGTGCCAGCAGCCGTTTGTTTCAGGAGACCCAGTACTTC.

This clone has a handful of counts. The V call is TRBV7-3, the J call TRBJ2-1, with TRBD2 identical over 9 bases. The CDR3 covers 15 residues. Trimming cost V 1 base and J 10 bases; bases outside gene matches: 8. The germline V gene encodes CDR1 SGHTA and CDR2 FQGTGA. CDR3 DNA: TGTGCCAGCAGCTTAAGTCTAGCGGGATCGGAGGAGCAGTTCTTC. Amino acid sequence: CASSLSLAGSEEQFF.

The chain combines TRBV27 with TRBJ2-2; D gene uncertain. Germline values: CDR1 MNHEY, CDR2 SMNVEV (reference sequence). V was cut by 0 bases and J by 7 bases, with 9 bases left in between. There are 14 residues in the CDR3. CDR3 DNA: TGTGCCAGCAGTTTATCGTTCCCCTTCGGGGAGCTGTTTTTT. Protein: CASSLSFPFGELFF.

A few counts support this clone. V gene TRBV5-5 combines with J gene TRBJ2-5; D is possibly TRBD1 (6 bases). Trimming pared 3 bases from V and 1 base from J, leaving 16 bases between. This CDR3 comprises 16 residues. Germline V lookup: CDR1 SGHKS, CDR2 YYEKEE (reference sequence). The CDR3 loop reads CASSYVTGPSQETQYF. As DNA, the CDR3 is TGTGCCAGCAGCTACGTGACAGGTCCTTCCCAAGAGACCCAGTACTTC. The whole variable domain, filled in from reference TRBV5-5 and TRBJ2-5, reads DAGVTQSPTHLIKTRGQQVTLRCSPISGHKSVSWYQQVLGQGPQFIFQYYEKEERGRGNFPDRFSARQFPNYSSELNVNALLLGDSALYLCASSYVTGPSQETQYFGPGTRLLVL.

This clone was observed a handful of times. The chain recombines TRBV7-3 with TRBJ2-5; 9 positions match TRBD1. Germline CDR1 is SGHTA and CDR2 is FQGTGA. The trim removed 5 bases at V and 2 bases at J, leaving 3 bases unmatched. The CDR3 totals 14 residues. In DNA, the CDR3 is TGTGCCAGCAGCCGACAGGGGGGACAAGAGACCCAGTACTTC. It yields the protein CASSRQGGQETQYF.

The rearrangement links TRBV9 to TRBJ2-1; 11 bases match TRBD2. Trimming took 0 bases from V and 3 from J; bases not matched to a gene: 11. CDR3 length: 19 amino acids. The germline V gene has CDR1 SGDLS and CDR2 YYNGEE. The chain's CDR3 is CASSVAARLAGIGYNEQFF. The CDR3 DNA reads TGTGCCAGCAGCGTAGCAGCCCGACTAGCGGGAATCGGCTACAATGAGCAGTTCTTC.

The V gene is TRBV9, the J gene TRBJ2-1; D perhaps matches TRBD1 (6 bases). CDR3 length: 14 residues. The V end was cut by 4 bases, the J end by 4 bases, with 12 bases between. Germline CDR1 and CDR2: SGDLS and YYNGEE. CDR3 amino acids: CASSFGTLYNEQFF. The CDR3 nucleotides read TGTGCCAGCAGCTTCGGGACACTTTACAATGAGCAGTTCTTC.

The CDR3 sequence is CASSWEVGETQYF. As DNA, the CDR3 is TGCGCCAGCAGCTGGGAGGTAGGGGAGACCCAGTACTTC. The V gene is TRBV5-1, the J gene TRBJ2-5; D perhaps matches TRBD2 (6 bases). CDR3 length equals 13 residues. Trimming shortened V by 3 bases and J by 5 bases, and 11 bases separated the two germline ends. Germline V lookup: CDR1 SGHRS, CDR2 YFSETQ.

A few counts support this clone. This chain connects TRBV18 to TRBJ2-1; 7 bases line up with TRBD2. There are 18 residues in the CDR3. Germline V gene lookup returns CDR1 KGHSH and CDR2 LQKENI. J lost 10 bases, V lost 2 bases, and 20 bases had no gene match. The CDR3 DNA is TGTGCCAGCTCACCAGATTCTAGCGGAAGCCCTGCCCTGAGGGAGCAGTTCTTC. Protein: CASSPDSSGSPALREQFF.

This chain uses TRBV4-3 with TRBJ2-7; TRBD2 agrees at 8 bases. CDR3 size: 15 residues. Germline trimming cut 4 bases from V and 1 base from J; bases unmatched to any gene: 6. Germline values: CDR1 LGHNA, CDR2 YSLEER. The CDR3 DNA reads TGCGCCAGCAGCCGCGGACGGGGGGGGTCCTACGAGCAGTACTTC. This codes for CASSRGRGGSYEQYF.

A few counts support this clone. The V gene is TRBV5-1, the J gene TRBJ2-6; 9 bases fit TRBD1. CDR3 size: 16 residues. V was clipped by 0 bases and J by 2 bases; unmatched bases: 0. Germline CDR1 SGHRS, CDR2 YFSETQ. CDR3 bases: TGCGCCAGCAGCTTGGGGACAGGGGCTGGGGCCAACGTCCTGACTTTC. This sequence encodes CASSLGTGAGANVLTF.

In its sample, this clone was seen a few times. This chain uses TRBV4-2 with TRBJ2-7; TRBD2 aligns across 8 bases. With 6 bases clipped from V and 2 bases from J, the junction kept 12 bases outside the gene matches. The CDR3 sequence is 16 residues long. The V gene's germline CDR1 is LGHNA and CDR2 YNFKEQ. Here the CDR3 reads CASRPQTTSGPYEQYF. CDR3 in DNA: TGTGCCAGCAGACCCCAGACCACTAGCGGTCCCTACGAGCAGTACTTC.

The V gene is TRBV5-1, the J gene TRBJ2-3; 9 bases are a match to TRBD2. Germline lookup yields CDR1 SGHRS and CDR2 YFSETQ. Unmatched junction bases numbered 11, after V lost 0 bases and J lost 6 bases. The CDR3 contains 17 residues. In DNA, the CDR3 is TGCGCCAGCAGCTTGGTAGCTAGCGGGATTAGAGGCGATACGCAGTATTTT. It is translated as CASSLVASGIRGDTQYF.

This clone showed up just a few times. The V and J genes are TRBV30 and TRBJ2-7; tentatively, D is TRBD1 (5 bases). This CDR3 region has 14 residues. V lost 0 bases to trimming and J lost 0 bases, with 9 bases between them. The germline gives CDR1 GTSNPN, CDR2 SVGIG (reference sequence). The CDR3 region has the DNA TGTGCCTGGAGTGTAGACAGATCCTCCTACGAGCAGTACTTC. Amino acid sequence: CAWSVDRSSYEQYF.

This clone was counted a few times. The chain's CDR3 is CASSSRRDSTTFAYEQYF. The CDR3 DNA follows: TGTGCCAGCAGCTCTCGACGGGACAGCACTACCTTCGCCTACGAGCAGTACTTC. V is TRBV7-8 and J is TRBJ2-7; TRBD1 matches 7 bases. Unmatched junction bases numbered 17, after V lost 4 bases and J lost 2 bases. The CDR3 sequence is 18 residues long. Looked up from germline, CDR1 is SGHVS and CDR2 is FQNEAQ.